This record concerns one T cell receptor (beta chain) sequence. Its cognate antigen has yet to be identified. These data are taken from a study of cytomegalovirus exposure and HLA in healthy donors (dated by TCRdb to 2015 to 2018). Background for the entire study: According to an earlier analysis of around 600 of the donors, some 180 million T cells yielded 117 million unique TCR beta sequences and about 280 Gb of sequence data. On average, roughly 240,000 unique TCR beta nucleotide sequences were sequenced per donor among about 400 genotyped donors of the cohort, with about 19% of those sequences being non-productive. Rather than using new phenotypic data, the later analysis identified candidate immune exposures from TCR beta sequences and from how often those sequences occurred across donors. The study combined high-throughput TCR immunosequencing, statistical association of individual TCRs with disease status, and machine learning to predict cytomegalovirus infection status. In addition to the first cohort of around 670 subjects, a separate validation cohort of 120 different subjects was used. Roughly 5 DR-DQ haplotypes were handled as single units for association and clustering, since linkage in the cohort was strong. Of the 350 to 450 genotyped donors, approximately 80% fell in the genetic ancestry cluster associated with self-reported Caucasian donors. All discovery cohort repertoires had been generated on a single sequencing platform. An early release that covered approximately 600 HLA-typed donors contained approximately 290 gigabases of sequencing data and 65 million to 100 million unique TCR sequences. Donor age, sex, ethnicity and CMV serostatus were compiled alongside the repertoire data. The study used immunosequencing to profile the T cell repertoires of some 600 subjects and linked those repertoires to cytomegalovirus serostatus. In a later genetic analysis, genome-wide SNP genotypes for about three fifths of the roughly 670 donors were used, and that subset was treated as a discovery cohort. The study aimed to test whether signatures of past pathogen exposure could be identified by cataloging public T cell receptors. To study patterns of TCR occurrence, a later analysis re-analyzed previously published TCR beta repertoires from more than 550 donors and added high-resolution HLA genotyping. Class I and class II HLA loci were covered by the typing at four-digit resolution. An earlier analysis of fewer than 750 of the donors used high-throughput TCR beta sequencing to judge whether each TCR beta V gene segment behaved as functional or pseudogenic. The number of donors typed differed by locus, with about 629-630 for A, B, C, DRB1 and DQB1, around 500 for DQA1, 600 to 610 for DPA1, and about 450 for DPB1.

In total, approximately 700 healthy bone marrow donors made up the cohort. At the time of sampling, every cohort member was nominally healthy, though immune exposures that went unrecorded were likely present. The donor tested CMV seropositive, placing the donor among the 290 or so seropositive members of the cohort. Each donor provided a peripheral blood sample, and peripheral blood mononuclear cells were used for TCR beta sequencing. The Qiagen DNeasy Blood Extraction Kit was used to extract genomic DNA from the blood cell samples. On the study overall, not on this receptor specifically: A total of some 180 TCR beta chains were listed by the study as associated with cytomegalovirus. Because counts were too low, seventeen rarely observed V segments, including chromosome 9 orphons, were excluded from the earlier analysis of several hundred of the donors. The authors suggested that the approach could potentially be generalized to other disease states and immunological phenotypes. While some public TCRs were present in many individuals, most TCR sequences turned up only very rarely across donors. The cohort was sequenced for TCR beta chains only, and without alpha or paired-chain data the features that could be detected were limited. A later analysis found that most CMV-associated TCR beta chains appeared HLA-restricted, with HLA associations seemingly driven largely by CMV exposure. Compared with the approximately 670-donor mean, donors in an Asian-associated ancestry cluster had fewer N-insertions in productive TCRs, according to a later genetic analysis. Correlated functional status among segregating V segments might be attributable to linkage disequilibrium, but an unknown experimental factor could not be ruled out. A later analysis associated 16,951 TCR beta sequences with specific HLA alleles at a false discovery rate of 0.05. The classifier was reported to diagnose cytomegalovirus status with high specificity and sensitivity in both the original cohort and the validation cohort. Some IMGT-functional V segments, including TRBV6-2 and TRBV6-3, could not be told apart with the 87-base-pair reads, so those segments were excluded. Compared with equally common non-associated chains, HLA-associated TCR beta chains in a later analysis were more clonally expanded and had lower generation probabilities. In vitro tests confirmed that three of the cytomegalovirus-associated TCR beta chains recognize cytomegalovirus antigens. The only immune exposure information available for the cohort was CMV serostatus. In an earlier analysis of fewer than 700 of the donors, most TCR beta V segments appeared in productive rearrangements about 90% or about 30% of the time, broadly matching IMGT annotations. A further reported finding was that TCR beta sequences accurately predicted the HLA-A and HLA-B alleles for most subjects in the first cohort. Sequencing depth was assumed to be roughly uniform across donors in the presence/absence analyses, though that assumption may not hold. Strong co-occurrence of HLA alleles, especially DR and DQ, made assigning TCR associations to individual alleles difficult. A later analysis found that TCR association rates varied across HLA loci, with DRB1 alleles showing the most associated TCRs and HLA-C alleles the fewest. Several of the top co-occurrence clusters appeared to be linked to parvovirus B19, influenza, CMV and Epstein-Barr virus, according to a later analysis. A later genetic analysis associated a missense DCLRE1C variant with V-gene and J-gene trimming of TCR beta chains, and an independent cohort replicated the association. Because HLA typing was unavailable for some donors at each locus, only the typed subset was used in association tests. A cluster of highly shared sequence variants was judged likely to represent a technical artifact of the sequencing pipeline.

The cysteine opens and the phenylalanine closes a CDR3 of 16 amino acids. Just the 48-base CDR3 DNA is kept, in frame starting at base 1. V is clipped by 6 bases and J by 0 bases, and the sequence between their germline boundaries is 15 bases long. CDR1 is given as SNHLY and CDR2 as FYNNEI, both from the germline V gene. The library relied on the immunoSEQ multiplex PCR assay. For the multiplex PCR, a mixture combining 60 forward primers for TCR Vbeta segments and 13 reverse primers for TCR Jbeta segments was used. A multiplex PCR assay on genomic DNA amplified the CDR3 region of rearranged TCR beta genes. On the Illumina HiSeq System, the amplified TCR beta libraries were sequenced as 87-base-pair reads. Regarding the original processing steps: In a later analysis, some 80 million unique TCR beta chains were counted across the 650 to 700 repertoires, and roughly 10 million of these chains were shared by at least two donors. Raw reads were error-corrected and collapsed into unique sequences with a nearest-neighbor algorithm that merged closely related sequences to remove PCR and sequencing errors. To assign V, D and J gene segments, CDR3 sequences were aligned to IMGT reference sequences. For a sequence to be retained, a match of at least six nucleotides to both a V gene segment and a J gene segment was required. A rearrangement was called productive if the CDR3 had no stop codons and remained in frame with V and J, and every other rearrangement was called non-productive. CDR3 was defined by IMGT convention, running from the second conserved V-encoded cysteine to the conserved J-encoded phenylalanine. The earlier analysis of roughly 590 of the donors excluded sequences that lacked an unambiguous match to a single V gene segment. In an earlier analysis of 450 to 700 of the donors, V segments were called functional above 56.7% productive rearrangements and were called segregating when the between-donor standard deviation exceeded 5%. A statistical classification framework was developed to diagnose cytomegalovirus status using the catalog of TCR beta chain sequences. In a later analysis, V and J genes were assigned by comparing TCR nucleotide sequences against IMGT/GENE-DB human TR gene sequences. The TCRdist pipeline was used in a later analysis to assign CDR3 sequences and most-parsimonious VDJ recombination scenarios. In a later analysis, each TCR beta chain was defined by its CDR3 amino acid sequence together with its V-gene family, and reads without a unique V-gene family were excluded. A later analysis removed 550 to 650 highly shared, low-generation-probability nucleotide sequences to deal with suspected cross-contamination and a sequencing artifact. A later analysis calculated a clonal expansion index for each public chain from normalized within-repertoire ranks of inferred template counts. In a later analysis, generation probabilities were computed with a VDJ recombination model fitted to out-of-frame rearrangements, and the resulting probabilities were checked against IGoR. In a later analysis, hypergeometric tests were used to score TCR-TCR, TCR-HLA and TCR-CMV co-occurrence, with a repertoire-size bias correction applied to TCR pairs. In a later analysis, false discovery rates were estimated by permuting HLA or CMV assignments 20 times. A later analysis grouped co-occurring TCRs with DBSCAN, adding TCRdist sequence similarity when clustering within HLA-allele-positive subsets. For co-occurrence clustering, repertoires with fewer than 30,000 or more than 120,000 public chains were excluded, along with five or six repertoires with anomalous nucleotide sharing. Imported from immuneACCESS, the table was reduced by TCRdb to in-frame sequences with V and J called. These copies leave out some clones; in studies compared against another copy, an unresolved V gene accounts for under half, and the cause of the remainder is not known. V and J calls and clone size are copied from that table; D and trimming were computed from the DNA. The sample has about 67,000 clones on record. About 5% of the sample is taken by the ten largest.

The receptor was derived from a woman between 40 and 50 years old in good health and CMV-seropositive. In this chain, TRBV2 is recombined with TRBJ2-1; the D gene cannot be resolved reliably. Sequenced input: PBMCs. The CDR3 protein: CASSLLGGSSYNEQFF. DNA sequence: TGTGCCAGCAGCCTTCTAGGTGGCAGCTCCTACAATGAGCAGTTCTTC.